These 19 T cell receptor beta chains originate from one sample sequenced in a study of T-cell memory formation after mild COVID-19 (dated by TCRdb to the early 2020s). The library was obtained by 5' RACE. TCRdb lists the instrument as Illumina NovaSeq 6000. TCRdb reanalyzed the raw reads on its own, using fastp at Q25 for trimming and MiXCR for clone calling, and kept in-frame beta chains. Entries that share a CDR3 protein sequence are merged under the most common genes and DNA. The sample profile shows tens of thousands of distinct CDR3 sequences; about 12% of them were found once. About 27% of the sample is held by the ten biggest clonotypes. The sample consisted of PBMCs or a T cell subset sorted from them (not recorded which). These receptors were taken from an adult woman who had mild COVID-19 (a few samples of this study predate the infection). The sample titles of this study are shuffled in the database, so cell type and time point are left out; the donor was told from shared clones.

The chain is built from TRBV12-3 or TRBV12-4 and TRBJ1-1, with 9 bases fitting TRBD1. J lost 4 bases, V lost 6 bases, and 18 bases had no gene match. This CDR3 is 18 amino acids long. The CDR3 sequence is CASRYRPWTGDDSTEAFF. The DNA for the CDR3 is TGTGCCAGCAGATACCGCCCTTGGACAGGGGATGACAGCACTGAAGCTTTCTTT.

This chain joins TRBV6-5 and TRBJ2-7, with TRBD1 matching over 9 bases. Germline V CDR1 and CDR2: MNHEY, SVGAGI. The CDR3 is 16 residues long. V lost 0 bases and J lost 2; bases outside the gene matches: 5. CDR3 sequence (DNA): TGTGCCAGCAGTTACTCGAGGACAGGGGTCCCCTACGAGCAGTACTTC. Residues: CASSYSRTGVPYEQYF.

This sequence joins TRBV12-3 or TRBV12-4 and TRBJ2-3; tentative D call: TRBD1 (5 bases). V gave up 4 bases and J gave up 4 bases, with 12 bases separating them. This CDR3 contains 14 residues. The CDR3 DNA reads TGTGCCAGCAGTTCAGGGATGTTTGCAGATACGCAGTATTTT. Amino acid sequence: CASSSGMFADTQYF.

This clonotype was counted only a few times. The chain carries TRBV20-1 and TRBJ2-2; D is uncertain. Germline CDR1 DFQATT, CDR2 SNEGSKA (reference sequence). V gave up 3 bases and J gave up 1 base, with 6 bases separating them. CDR3 size: 13 residues. Here the CDR3 reads CSARQENTGELFF. CDR3 bases: TGCAGTGCTAGGCAGGAGAACACCGGGGAGCTGTTTTTT.

The table lists this clonotype with a few counts. This chain uses TRBV28 with TRBJ1-5; no definite D call. In germline, CDR1 is MDHEN, CDR2 SYDVKM. The CDR3 length is 14 residues. Trimming left V 5 bases short and J 4 bases short, with 12 bases between. The CDR3 DNA is TGTGCCAGCAGTCGCGGTCCCCAAAATCAGCCCCAGCATTTT. This gives the protein CASSRGPQNQPQHF. Based on the CDR3 plus reference TRBV28 and TRBJ1-5, the full variable domain is DVKVTQSSRYLVKRTGEKVFLECVQDMDHENMFWYRQDPGLGLRLIYFSYDVKMKEKGDIPEGYSVSREKKERFSLILESASTNQTSMYLCASSRGPQNQPQHFGDGTRLSIL.

The sample holds a few counts of this clonotype. The V and J genes are TRBV6-5 and TRBJ2-1, with D possibly being TRBD2 (6 bases). Germline loops: CDR1 MNHEY, CDR2 SVGAGI. The CDR3 has 16 residues. V dropped 0 bases and J dropped 0 bases, with 9 bases sitting between them. Here the CDR3 reads CASSYSDYSSYNEQFF. In DNA, the CDR3 is TGTGCCAGCAGTTACTCGGACTACAGCTCCTACAATGAGCAGTTCTTC.

This clonotype was recorded a few times. This chain uses TRBV6-6 with TRBJ1-6, with 7 bases identical to TRBD1. Germline loops: CDR1 MNHNY, CDR2 SVGAGI (reference sequence). V shed 6 bases and J 1 base; nucleotides not matched to a gene: 9. The CDR3 loop spans 17 amino acids. The CDR3 loop reads CASSPHRGESYNSPLHF. The CDR3 bases are TGTGCCAGCAGCCCGCACAGGGGCGAGTCCTATAATTCACCCCTCCACTTT.

This clonotype turned up a few times. The gene calls are TRBV6-2 or TRBV6-3 and TRBJ2-1, with TRBD2 identical over 9 bases. The V gene end was trimmed by 2 bases and the J gene end by 5 bases; junction bases not matched to a gene: 7. This CDR3 comprises 16 residues. Germline V CDR1 and CDR2: MNHEY, SVGEGT. DNA of the CDR3: TGTGCCAGCAGTTACGCCACTAGCGGGCCCCACAATGAGCAGTTCTTC. It encodes CASSYATSGPHNEQFF.

The V call is TRBV7-9, the J call TRBJ2-7, with D possibly being TRBD1 (5 bases). Germline lookup yields CDR1 SEHNR and CDR2 FQNEAQ (reference sequence). Trimming cost V 5 bases and J 2 bases, with 7 bases left between them. The CDR3 consists of 12 residues. The CDR3 reads CASSTGPYEQYF. CDR3 sequence (DNA): TGTGCCAGCAGCACAGGTCCCTACGAGCAGTACTTC.

This clonotype was seen a handful of times. The V gene is TRBV4-1, the J gene TRBJ2-7; no firm D call. CDR1 MGHRA and CDR2 YSYEKL come from the germline V gene. V was trimmed by 3 bases and J by 2 bases, leaving 11 bases between them. CDR3 length: 14 amino acids. CDR3 sequence: CASSQADITYEQYF. DNA of the CDR3: TGCGCCAGCAGCCAGGCGGATATCACCTACGAGCAGTACTTC.

This clonotype was observed a few times. The rearrangement uses TRBV7-3 and TRBJ2-1; the match to TRBD1 covers 7 bases. This CDR3 comprises 15 residues. Trimming at V came to 6 bases and at J to 0 bases, leaving 5 bases not matched to a gene. Looked up from germline, CDR1 is SGHTA and CDR2 is FQGTGA. This CDR3 is CASSSTGTSYNEQFF. Written as DNA, the CDR3 is TGTGCCAGCAGTTCGACAGGGACCTCCTACAATGAGCAGTTCTTC.

This chain links TRBV12-3 or TRBV12-4 with TRBJ2-1; 7 nucleotides line up with TRBD2. With 1 base clipped from V and 4 bases from J, the junction kept 10 bases outside the gene matches. This CDR3 has 17 amino acids. The CDR3, as DNA: TGTGCCAGCAGTTTAGGTCGTCCAGCGGGAATTTACAATGAGCAGTTCTTC. This sequence encodes CASSLGRPAGIYNEQFF.

This chain links TRBV5-5 with TRBJ2-6, with D possibly called TRBD1 or TRBD2 (5 bases each). Germline CDR1 is SGHKS and CDR2 is YYEKEE (reference sequence). CDR3 size: 18 residues. V gave up 6 bases and J gave up 5 bases, with 24 bases separating them. This chain's CDR3 is CASITGDPVFSRANVLTF. The DNA of the CDR3 is TGTGCCAGCATTACTGGGGACCCCGTATTTTCGAGGGCCAACGTCCTGACTTTC.

V usage is TRBV7-9 and J usage is TRBJ2-5, with TRBD1 identical over 9 bases. The CDR3 extends over 14 amino acids. V dropped 5 bases and J dropped 5; count of bases not matched to a gene: 6. Germline V gene sequence: CDR1 SEHNR, CDR2 FQNEAQ (reference sequence). CDR3 amino acids: CASSPGTGTETQYF. The CDR3 region has the DNA TGTGCCAGCAGCCCCGGGACAGGGACGGAGACCCAGTACTTC.

This clonotype appeared many times. The genes are TRBV4-2 and TRBJ2-1; 11 nucleotides line up with TRBD2. This CDR3 comprises 15 residues. V lost 4 bases, J lost 9 bases, and 8 bases stayed unmatched. Germline V gene data show CDR1 as LGHNA and CDR2 as YNFKEQ. CDR3 nucleotide sequence: TGTGCCAGCAGCCCCGAAGTACTAGCGGGAGTTGAGCAGTTCTTC. It yields the protein CASSPEVLAGVEQFF.

CDR3: CASSLRQGALYGYTF. Written as DNA, the CDR3 is TGTGCCAGCAGTCTCCGACAGGGGGCCCTGTATGGCTACACCTTC. V usage is TRBV12-3 or TRBV12-4 and J usage is TRBJ1-2, with 10 nucleotides matching TRBD1. The trim removed 5 bases at V and 5 bases at J, leaving 8 bases unmatched. This CDR3 spans 15 amino acids.

This clonotype was counted only a few times. The rearrangement links TRBV4-2 to TRBJ1-2; 7 bases are shared with TRBD1. Germline trimming cut 1 base from V and 4 bases from J; bases unmatched to any gene: 15. The CDR3 consists of 18 residues. CDR1 is LGHNA and CDR2 is YNFKEQ in the germline V gene. Here the CDR3 DNA reads TGTGCCAGCAGCCAAGTCCCCAGCCAGGGGGGTTTTGTCTATGGCTACACCTTC. Protein product: CASSQVPSQGGFVYGYTF.

This clonotype came up a few times. This chain links TRBV15 with TRBJ2-2, with a tentative D call TRBD2 (5 bases). CDR1 and CDR2 (germline): LNHNV, YYDKDF (reference sequence). The ends were cut back, 5 bases at V and 4 bases at J, with 11 bases in the middle. This CDR3 is built from 14 residues. In DNA, the CDR3 is TGTGCCACCAGCTCCGGAGGTAGCACCGGGGAGCTGTTTTTT. Protein product: CATSSGGSTGELFF.

This clonotype was picked up a small number of times. The CDR3 DNA is TGCAGCGTTTGTTACAGGGTCACCTACGAGCAGTACTTC. Amino acids: CSVCYRVTYEQYF. The rearrangement joins TRBV29-1 to TRBJ2-7; possibly TRBD1 for D (6 bases). V was clipped by 5 bases and J by 2 bases, with 13 bases between them. Germline CDR1 is SQVTM and CDR2 is ANQGSEA. This CDR3 is 13 amino acids long.